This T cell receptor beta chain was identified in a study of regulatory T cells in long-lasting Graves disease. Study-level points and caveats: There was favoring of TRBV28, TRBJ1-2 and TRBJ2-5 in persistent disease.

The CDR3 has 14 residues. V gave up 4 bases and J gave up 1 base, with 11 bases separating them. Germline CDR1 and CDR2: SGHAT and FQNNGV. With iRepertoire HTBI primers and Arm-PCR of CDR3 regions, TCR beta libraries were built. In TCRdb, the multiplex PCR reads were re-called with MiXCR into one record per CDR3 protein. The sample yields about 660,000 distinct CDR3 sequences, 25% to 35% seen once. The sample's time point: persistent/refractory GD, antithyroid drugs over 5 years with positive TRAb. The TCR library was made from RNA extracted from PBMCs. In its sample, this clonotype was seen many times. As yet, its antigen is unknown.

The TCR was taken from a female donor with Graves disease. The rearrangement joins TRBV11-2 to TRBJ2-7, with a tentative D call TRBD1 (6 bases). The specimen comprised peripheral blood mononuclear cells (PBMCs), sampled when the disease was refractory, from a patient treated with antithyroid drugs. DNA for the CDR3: TGTGCCAGCAGCTCCTACAGGGCATCCTACGAGCAGTACTTC. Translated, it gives CASSSYRASYEQYF.